This TCR beta chain is from a study of blood T cell repertoires in COVID-19. Cohort 3 recovery required two negative PCRs, clearance, or symptom resolution. As originally analysed: Reference gene primer amplification gave estimated nucleated cell counts. Clones were sequenced by immunoSEQ multiplex PCR, and TCRdb holds only the in-frame ones, with some missing. The V and J calls and clone size come from that table; D and trimming were worked out from the DNA. The table lists around 300,000 clones, roughly 86% of them singletons. The source material was PBMCs or T cells enriched from blood (not recorded which). The TCR sequence derives from a woman aged 25 to 39 who had recovered from COVID-19.

The CDR3 region has the DNA TGTGCCTGGACAGGGGACAGTAATTCACCCCTCCACTTT. This sequence encodes CAWTGDSNSPLHF. The chain carries TRBV30 and TRBJ1-6, with 7 bases fitting TRBD1. This CDR3 region has 13 residues. The germline CDR1 and CDR2 sequences are GTSNPN and SVGIG (reference sequence). V was pared by 4 bases and J by 6 bases, with 3 bases of the junction left unmatched.